The 9 T cell receptor beta chains below come from one sample, sequenced in a study of response to subunit inactivated influenza vaccine. TCRdb used MiXCR to reprocess the RT-PCR reads, holding one entry per CDR3 protein. The sample contains about 650,000 distinct CDR3 sequences, 11% to 15% of which appear only once. Sample: PBMCs from blood, taken around 15 days before vaccination. Receptor source: a man aged 50 to 60 who received an inactivated influenza vaccine.

This clonotype was detected a few times. The chain is built from TRBV12-3 or TRBV12-4 and TRBJ1-2; possible D gene TRBD1, 6 bases. V was shortened by 7 bases and J by 7 bases, with 19 bases between the two germline ends. This CDR3 has 14 residues. The CDR3 sequence is CASTIRRGAGGYTF. CDR3 coding DNA: TGTGCCAGCACTATACGTCGGGGGGCAGGTGGCTACACCTTC.

This chain's CDR3 is CASRPSGGGNSPLHF. For the CDR3, the DNA is TGTGCCAGCAGACCCAGTGGGGGGGGTAATTCACCCCTCCACTTT. The chain is built from TRBV12-3 or TRBV12-4 and TRBJ1-6, with D possibly matching TRBD1 (5 bases). V lost 6 bases to trimming and J lost 6 bases, with 15 bases between them. The length of the CDR3 is 15 residues.

This clonotype has ten or more counts. The chain uses TRBV10-3 and TRBJ2-3; 8 bases fit TRBD2. Unmatched junction bases numbered 7, after V lost 3 bases and J lost 5 bases. Germline CDR1 is ENHRY and CDR2 is SYGVKD. This CDR3 is 15 amino acids long. CDR3 residues: CAISEMRGAIDTQYF. CDR3 DNA: TGTGCCATCAGTGAAATGCGGGGGGCCATAGATACGCAGTATTTT.

This clonotype has ten or more counts. The chain couples TRBV29-1 to TRBJ1-2, with 8 bases that match TRBD1. Germline CDR1 and CDR2: SQVTM and ANQGSEA. This CDR3 region has 13 residues. V trimming: 6 bases; J trimming: 5 bases; junction bases outside the gene matches: 8. The CDR3 loop is CSVGLDRVYGYTF. CDR3 nucleotide sequence: TGCAGCGTCGGATTGGACAGGGTTTATGGCTACACCTTC.

The V gene is TRBV5-1, the J gene TRBJ2-5, with 15 bases aligning to TRBD2. The ends lost 0 bases at V and 5 bases at J; junction bases unmatched: 5. The CDR3 spans 17 residues. Germline V CDR1 and CDR2: SGHRS, YFSETQ. In DNA, the CDR3 is TGCGCCAGCAGCTTGGCAGGGACTAGCGGGAGGATGGAGACCCAGTACTTC. This gives the protein CASSLAGTSGRMETQYF.

This clonotype was found many times. The chain uses TRBV12-3 or TRBV12-4 and TRBJ1-1, with D hard to call. The CDR3 covers 11 residues. V lost 0 bases to trimming and J lost 8 bases, with 4 bases between them. The chain's CDR3 is CASSLAAEAFF. The CDR3 region has the DNA TGTGCCAGCAGTTTAGCGGCGGAAGCTTTCTTT.

The gene calls are TRBV11-1 and TRBJ2-2; 12 bases align to TRBD2. Trimming removed 1 base from V and 5 bases from J; junction bases left unmatched: 8. CDR1 SGHAT and CDR2 FQDESV come from the germline V gene (reference sequence). This CDR3 has 18 amino acids. The chain's CDR3 is CASSLETGLAGRTGELFF. The DNA of the CDR3 is TGTGCCAGCAGCTTAGAGACAGGACTAGCGGGACGGACCGGGGAGCTGTTTTTT.

The chain carries TRBV6-2 or TRBV6-3 and TRBJ2-7; D may be TRBD1 or TRBD2 (6 bases each). Germline lookup yields CDR1 MNHEY and CDR2 SVGEGT. CDR3 length equals 13 residues. V was cut by 4 bases and J by 4 bases, with 11 bases left in between. This CDR3 reads CASSWGAGYEQYF. The DNA for the CDR3 is TGTGCCAGCAGTTGGGGGGCTGGATACGAGCAGTACTTC.

This clonotype was picked up a small number of times. The chain employs TRBV2 and TRBJ1-5; D is uncertain. CDR3 size: 16 residues. Trimming removed 1 base at V and 1 base at J, with 11 bases between. Germline V CDR1 and CDR2: SNHLY, FYNNEI. DNA for the CDR3: TGTGCCAGCAGTGAAGGTTTGGCGGTGAGCAATCAGCCCCAGCATTTT. This translates into CASSEGLAVSNQPQHF.